One sample yielded the 9 T cell receptor beta chains listed below, sequenced in a study of shared clonotypes between healthy human individuals. Clones were read by immunoSEQ multiplex PCR, and TCRdb kept only the in-frame ones, dropping some. Of about 1.5 million clones listed, 95% to 99% are singletons. The sample comprised naive CD4+ T cells sorted from blood. As for subset: CD45RA+ positively selected. Receptors were obtained from a man aged 30 to 45 in good health.

This chain connects TRBV7-2 to TRBJ2-4; 10 bases agree with TRBD1. J gave up 8 bases and V 5 bases, and 9 bases lay outside the gene matches. The CDR3 runs 15 residues. Germline V gives CDR1 SGHTA, CDR2 FQGNSA. The CDR3 reads CASSRDRGFVDIQYF. Written as DNA, the CDR3 is TGTGCCAGCAGCCGGGACAGGGGATTTGTGGACATTCAGTACTTC.

The chain employs TRBV18 and TRBJ2-3; 8 bases map to TRBD2. The CDR3 loop spans 18 amino acids. With 0 bases clipped from V and 0 bases from J, the junction kept 8 bases outside the gene matches. Germline CDR1 KGHSH, CDR2 LQKENI. CDR3 DNA: TGTGCCAGCTCACCACCTCGCGGACTAGCCCCTAGCACAGATACGCAGTATTTT. Protein product: CASSPPRGLAPSTDTQYF. The full variable domain, with the rest looked up from reference TRBV18 and TRBJ2-3, is NAGVMQNPRHLVRRRGQEARLRCSPMKGHSHVYWYRQLPEEGLKFMVYLQKENIIDESGMPKERFSAEFPKEGPSILRIQQVVRGDSAAYFCASSPPRGLAPSTDTQYFGPGTRLTVL.

The rearrangement links TRBV28 to TRBJ1-1; no definite D call. Germline V CDR1 and CDR2: MDHEN, SYDVKM. Between the trimmed V and J ends, which lost 5 bases and 5 bases, there was a span of 18 bases. The CDR3 totals 15 residues. The CDR3 nucleotides are TGTGCCAGCAGTCCCCCTTATCGGTGGGGTACTGAAGCTTTCTTT. Translation gives CASSPPYRWGTEAFF.

This clone was observed once. The V gene is TRBV21-1, the J gene TRBJ1-2. TRBV21-1 counts as a pseudogene. This CDR3 has 16 amino acids. CDR3 loop: CASSKDVGTTNYGYTF. CDR3 sequence (DNA): TGTGCCAGCAGCAAAGACGTCGGGACGACTAACTATGGCTACACCTTC.

This sequence joins TRBV27 and TRBJ1-4, with D uncertain. With 0 bases removed from V and 8 bases from J, the gap between germline ends came to 16 bases. This CDR3 is built from 16 residues. Per the germline V gene, CDR1 is MNHEY and CDR2 is SMNVEV (reference sequence). CDR3 region: CASSLSRGVVREKLFF. The CDR3 DNA sequence: TGTGCCAGCAGTTTATCGCGGGGTGTCGTTAGGGAAAAACTGTTTTTT.

CDR3 DNA sequence: TGTGCCAGCACACAGGTTAGCAATCAGCCCCAGCATTTT. Protein: CASTQVSNQPQHF. The chain is built from TRBV6-1 and TRBJ1-5, with D perhaps matching TRBD1 (5 bases). The CDR3 runs to 13 residues. V was cut by 7 bases and J by 0 bases, with 7 bases left in between. Germline CDR1 is MNHNS and CDR2 is SASEGT.

The chain combines TRBV5-1 with TRBJ2-3; a weak D match, TRBD2 (6 bases). Germline V CDR1 and CDR2: SGHRS, YFSETQ. Trimming removed 4 bases at V and 5 bases at J, with 17 bases between. The CDR3 consists of 15 residues. The DNA of the CDR3 is TGCGCCAGCAGCGGTGAGGCGGGGAAGGTAGATACGCAGTATTTT. This translates into CASSGEAGKVDTQYF.

The CDR3 bases are TGTGCCAGCAGCTTATATCCATTAGCGGCAAGCTACAATGAGCAGTTCTTC. Translating it yields CASSLYPLAASYNEQFF. J is TRBJ2-1 and V is TRBV7-2; possibly TRBD2 for D (6 bases). The germline gives CDR1 SGHTA, CDR2 FQGNSA. Trimming cost V 2 bases and J 3 bases, with 17 bases left between them. The CDR3 runs to 17 residues. The full variable domain, its missing parts supplied by reference TRBV7-2 and TRBJ2-1, is GAGVSQSPSNKVTEKGKDVELRCDPISGHTALYWYRQSLGQGLEFLIYFQGNSAPDKSGLPSDRFSAERTGGSVSTLTIQRTQQEDSAVYLCASSLYPLAASYNEQFFGPGTRLTVL.

This chain uses TRBV29-1 with TRBJ2-7; weak D call: TRBD2 (6 bases). The V gene lost 8 bases and the J gene lost 1 base, with 9 bases spanning the gap. There are 11 residues in the CDR3. Germline V gene sequence: CDR1 SQVTM, CDR2 ANQGSEA. CDR3: CSTGDSYEQYF. In nucleotides, the CDR3 is TGCAGCACGGGAGATTCCTACGAGCAGTACTTC.